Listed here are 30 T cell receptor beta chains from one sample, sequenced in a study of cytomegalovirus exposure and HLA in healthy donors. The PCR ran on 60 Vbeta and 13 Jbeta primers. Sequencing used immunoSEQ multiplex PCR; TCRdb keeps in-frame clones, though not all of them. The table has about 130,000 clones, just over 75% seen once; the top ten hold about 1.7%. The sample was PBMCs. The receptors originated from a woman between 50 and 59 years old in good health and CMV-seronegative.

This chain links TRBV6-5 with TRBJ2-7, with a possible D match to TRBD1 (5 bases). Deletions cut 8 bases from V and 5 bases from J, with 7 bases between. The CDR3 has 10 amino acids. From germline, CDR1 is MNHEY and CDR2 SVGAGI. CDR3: CASGHNEQYF. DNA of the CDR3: TGTGCCAGCGGACACAACGAGCAGTACTTC.

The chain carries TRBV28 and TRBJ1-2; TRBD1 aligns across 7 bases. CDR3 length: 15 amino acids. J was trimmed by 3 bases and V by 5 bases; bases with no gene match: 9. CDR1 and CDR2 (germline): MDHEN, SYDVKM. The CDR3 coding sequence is TGTGCCAGCAGTCCAGGGGGGTCCGTGGACTATGGCTACACCTTC. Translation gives CASSPGGSVDYGYTF.

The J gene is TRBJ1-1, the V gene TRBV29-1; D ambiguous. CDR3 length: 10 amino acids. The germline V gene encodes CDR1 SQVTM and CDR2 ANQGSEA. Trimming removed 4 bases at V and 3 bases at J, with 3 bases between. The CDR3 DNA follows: TGCAGCGTTGTATACACTGAAGCTTTCTTT. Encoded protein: CSVVYTEAFF.

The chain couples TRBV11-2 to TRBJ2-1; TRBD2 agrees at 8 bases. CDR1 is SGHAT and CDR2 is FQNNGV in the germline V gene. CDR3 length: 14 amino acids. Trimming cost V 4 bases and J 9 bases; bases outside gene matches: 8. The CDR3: CASSWAGLDIEQFF. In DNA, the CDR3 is TGTGCCAGCAGCTGGGCGGGACTAGATATTGAGCAGTTCTTC.

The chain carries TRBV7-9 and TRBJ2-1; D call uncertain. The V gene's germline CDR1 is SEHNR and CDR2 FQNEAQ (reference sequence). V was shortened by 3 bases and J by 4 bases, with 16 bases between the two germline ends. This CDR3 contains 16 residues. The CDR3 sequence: CASSFRPGTNYNEQFF. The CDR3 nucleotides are TGTGCCAGCAGCTTTCGCCCAGGAACCAATTACAATGAGCAGTTCTTC.

The CDR3 DNA sequence: TGTGCCAGCAGTCGTCGACAGCAATGGAACACTGAAGCTTTCTTT. It yields the protein CASSRRQQWNTEAFF. The rearrangement joins TRBV27 to TRBJ1-1; D might be TRBD1 (5 bases). V lost 5 bases, J lost 1 base, and 14 bases lay in between. Germline V lookup: CDR1 MNHEY, CDR2 SMNVEV (reference sequence). This CDR3 has 15 amino acids.

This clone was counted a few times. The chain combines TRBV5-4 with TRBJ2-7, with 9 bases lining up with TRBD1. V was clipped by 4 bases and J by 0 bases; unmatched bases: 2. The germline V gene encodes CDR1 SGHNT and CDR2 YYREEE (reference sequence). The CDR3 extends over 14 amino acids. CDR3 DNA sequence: TGTGCCAGCAGCAAGGACAGGGGCTCCTACGAGCAGTACTTC. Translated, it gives CASSKDRGSYEQYF. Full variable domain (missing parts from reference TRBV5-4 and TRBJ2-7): ETGVTQSPTHLIKTRGQQVTLRCSSQSGHNTVSWYQQALGQGPQFIFQYYREEENGRGNFPPRFSGLQFPNYSSELNVNALELDDSALYLCASSKDRGSYEQYFGPGTRLTVT.

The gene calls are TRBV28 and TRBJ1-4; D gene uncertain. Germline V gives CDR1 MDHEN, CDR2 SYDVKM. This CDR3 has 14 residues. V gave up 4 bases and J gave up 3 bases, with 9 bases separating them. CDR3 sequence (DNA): TGTGCCAGCAGTTCAGGCATGGCTAATGAAAAACTGTTTTTT. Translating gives CASSSGMANEKLFF. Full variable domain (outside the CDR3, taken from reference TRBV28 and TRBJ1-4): DVKVTQSSRYLVKRTGEKVFLECVQDMDHENMFWYRQDPGLGLRLIYFSYDVKMKEKGDIPEGYSVSREKKERFSLILESASTNQTSMYLCASSSGMANEKLFFGSGTQLSVL.

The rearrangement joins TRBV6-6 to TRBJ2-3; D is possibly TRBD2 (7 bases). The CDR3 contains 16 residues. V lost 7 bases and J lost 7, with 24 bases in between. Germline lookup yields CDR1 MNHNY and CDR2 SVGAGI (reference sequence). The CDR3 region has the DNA TGTGCCAGCACCCCAAGGGGGGAGGGCCAGGTAAATACGCAGTATTTT. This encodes CASTPRGEGQVNTQYF.

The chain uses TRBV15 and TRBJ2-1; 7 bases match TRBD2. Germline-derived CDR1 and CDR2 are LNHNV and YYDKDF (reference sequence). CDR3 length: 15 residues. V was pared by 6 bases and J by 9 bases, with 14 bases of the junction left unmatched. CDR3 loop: CATRFRREIVGEQFF. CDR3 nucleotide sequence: TGTGCCACCAGATTCCGGCGGGAGATAGTGGGTGAGCAGTTCTTC.

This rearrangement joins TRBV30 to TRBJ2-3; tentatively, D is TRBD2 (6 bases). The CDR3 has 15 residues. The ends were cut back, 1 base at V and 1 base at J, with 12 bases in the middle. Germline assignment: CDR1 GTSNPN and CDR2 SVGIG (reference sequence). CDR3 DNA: TGTGCCTGGAGTGATTTCGGCGGGGGCACAGATACGCAGTATTTT. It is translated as CAWSDFGGGTDTQYF.

The CDR3 spells CASGSDRGPLEAFF. CDR3 in DNA: TGTGCCAGCGGGTCGGACAGGGGTCCCCTTGAAGCTTTCTTT. This chain connects TRBV19 to TRBJ1-1; 9 bases align to TRBD1. V lost 9 bases to trimming and J lost 7 bases; unmatched junction nucleotides: 12. CDR1 LNHDA and CDR2 SQIVND come from the germline V gene (reference sequence). The CDR3 is 14 residues long.

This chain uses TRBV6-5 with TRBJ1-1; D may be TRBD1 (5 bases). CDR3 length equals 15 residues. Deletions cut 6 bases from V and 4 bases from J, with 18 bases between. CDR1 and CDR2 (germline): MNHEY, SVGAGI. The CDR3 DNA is TGTGCCAGCAGCCGCGCAGGGATGGCGAGCACTGAAGCTTTCTTT. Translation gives CASSRAGMASTEAFF.

CDR3 protein: CAWSALQGTLPLHF. CDR3 coding DNA: TGTGCCTGGAGTGCCCTTCAGGGAACTCTACCCCTCCACTTT. The rearrangement links TRBV30 to TRBJ1-6, with D tentatively TRBD1 (5 bases). Trimming stripped 1 base from V and 12 bases from J, with 16 bases between. Germline V gene lookup returns CDR1 GTSNPN and CDR2 SVGIG (reference sequence). The length of the CDR3 is 14 residues. Supplemented by reference TRBV30 and TRBJ1-6, the full variable domain reads SQTIHQWPATLVQPVGSPLSLECTVEGTSNPNLYWYRQAAGRGLQLLFYSVGIGQISSEVPQNLSASRPQDRQFILSSKKLLLSDSGFYLCAWSALQGTLPLHFGNGTRLTVT.

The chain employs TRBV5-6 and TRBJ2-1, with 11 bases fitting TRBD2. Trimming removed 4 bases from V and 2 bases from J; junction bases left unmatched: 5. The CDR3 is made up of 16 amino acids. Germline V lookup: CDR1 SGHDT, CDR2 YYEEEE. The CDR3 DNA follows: TGTGCCAGCAGCGATCTAGCGGGAGGTACCTACAATGAGCAGTTCTTC. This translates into CASSDLAGGTYNEQFF. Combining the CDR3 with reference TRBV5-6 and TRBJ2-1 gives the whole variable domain DAGVTQSPTHLIKTRGQQVTLRCSPKSGHDTVSWYQQALGQGPQFIFQYYEEEERQRGNFPDRFSGHQFPNYSSELNVNALLLGDSALYLCASSDLAGGTYNEQFFGPGTRLTVL.

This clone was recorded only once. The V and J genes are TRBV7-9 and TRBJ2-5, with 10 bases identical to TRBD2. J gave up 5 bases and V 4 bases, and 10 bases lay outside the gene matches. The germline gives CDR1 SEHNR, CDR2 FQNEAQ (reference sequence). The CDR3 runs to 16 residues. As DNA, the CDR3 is TGTGCCAGCAGCTCCCCGAAGCGGGAGGGCCGGGAGACCCAGTACTTC. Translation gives CASSSPKREGRETQYF.

The CDR3 DNA sequence: TGTGCCAGCAGCTTCCGGGAGACCCAGTACTTC. It codes for CASSFRETQYF. The gene calls are TRBV7-6 and TRBJ2-5; the D is unclear. Trimming removed 3 bases from V and 5 bases from J, with 4 bases in between. The length of the CDR3 is 11 residues. Germline V gene lookup returns CDR1 SGHVS and CDR2 FNYEAQ.

The CDR3 sequence: CASSPQVSGNTIYF. CDR3 nucleotides: TGTGCCAGCAGTCCCCAGGTATCTGGAAACACCATATATTTT. The chain recombines TRBV28 with TRBJ1-3, with no clear D. V shed 5 bases and J shed 1 base, with 9 bases lying between them. Germline assignment: CDR1 MDHEN and CDR2 SYDVKM. The CDR3 spans 14 residues.

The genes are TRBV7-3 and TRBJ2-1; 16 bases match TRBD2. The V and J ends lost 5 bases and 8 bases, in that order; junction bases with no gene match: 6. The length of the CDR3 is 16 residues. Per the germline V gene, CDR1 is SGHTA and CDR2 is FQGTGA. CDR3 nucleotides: TGTGCCAGCAGCCCGGGACTAGCGGGAGGGAGTGATGAGCAGTTCTTC. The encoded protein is CASSPGLAGGSDEQFF.

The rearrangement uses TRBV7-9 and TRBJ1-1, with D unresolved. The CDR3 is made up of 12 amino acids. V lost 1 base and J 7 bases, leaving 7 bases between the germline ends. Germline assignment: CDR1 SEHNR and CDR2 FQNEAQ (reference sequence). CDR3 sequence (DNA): TGTGCCAGCAGCTTAGGTCCCGTTGAAGCTTTCTTT. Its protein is CASSLGPVEAFF. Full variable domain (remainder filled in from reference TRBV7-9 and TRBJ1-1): DTGVSQNPRHKITKRGQNVTFRCDPISEHNRLYWYRQTLGQGPEFLTYFQNEAQLEKSRLLSDRFSAERPKGSFSTLEIQRTEQGDSAMYLCASSLGPVEAFFGQGTRLTVV.

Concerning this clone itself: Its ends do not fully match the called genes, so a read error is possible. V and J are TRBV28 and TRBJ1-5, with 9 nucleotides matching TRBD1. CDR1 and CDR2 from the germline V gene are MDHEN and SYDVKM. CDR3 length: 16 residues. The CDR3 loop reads CASGWAGTGQGQPQNF. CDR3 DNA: TGTGCCAGCGGCTGGGCCGGGACAGGGCAGGGTCAGCCCCAGAATTTT. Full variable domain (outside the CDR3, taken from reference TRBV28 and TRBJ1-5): DVKVTQSSRYLVKRTGEKVFLECVQDMDHENMFWYRQDPGLGLRLIYFSYDVKMKEKGDIPEGYSVSREKKERFSLILESASTNQTSMYLCASGWAGTGQGQPQNFGDGTRLSIL.

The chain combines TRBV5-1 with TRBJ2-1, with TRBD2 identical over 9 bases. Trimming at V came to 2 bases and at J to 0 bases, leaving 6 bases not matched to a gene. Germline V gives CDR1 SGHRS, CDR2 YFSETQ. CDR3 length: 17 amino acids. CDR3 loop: CASSFGTSKTSYNEQFF. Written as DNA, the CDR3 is TGCGCCAGCAGCTTCGGGACTAGCAAGACCTCCTACAATGAGCAGTTCTTC.

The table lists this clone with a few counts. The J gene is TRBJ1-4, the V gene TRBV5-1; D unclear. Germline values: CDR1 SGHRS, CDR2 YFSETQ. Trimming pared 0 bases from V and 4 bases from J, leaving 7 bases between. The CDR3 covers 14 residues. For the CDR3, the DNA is TGCGCCAGCAGCTTGGGGGCTAATAATGAAAAACTGTTTTTT. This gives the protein CASSLGANNEKLFF.

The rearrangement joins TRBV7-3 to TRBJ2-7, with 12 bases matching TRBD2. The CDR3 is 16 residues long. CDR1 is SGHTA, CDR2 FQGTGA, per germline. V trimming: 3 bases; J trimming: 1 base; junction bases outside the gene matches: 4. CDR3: CASSLTTSGRSYEQYV. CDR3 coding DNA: TGTGCCAGCAGCTTGACCACTAGCGGGAGGTCCTACGAGCAGTACGTC.

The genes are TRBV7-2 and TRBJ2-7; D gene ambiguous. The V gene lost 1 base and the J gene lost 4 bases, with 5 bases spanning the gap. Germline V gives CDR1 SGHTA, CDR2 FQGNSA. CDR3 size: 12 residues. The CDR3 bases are TGTGCCAGCAGCTTAGGTAAATACGAGCAGTACTTC. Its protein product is CASSLGKYEQYF.

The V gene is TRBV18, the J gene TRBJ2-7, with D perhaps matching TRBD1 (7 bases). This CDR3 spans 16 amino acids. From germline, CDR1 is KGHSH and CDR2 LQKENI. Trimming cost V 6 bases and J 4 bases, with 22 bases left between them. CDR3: CASSGTAAEGRYEQYF. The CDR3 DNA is TGTGCCAGCTCGGGGACAGCTGCGGAGGGCCGATACGAGCAGTACTTC.

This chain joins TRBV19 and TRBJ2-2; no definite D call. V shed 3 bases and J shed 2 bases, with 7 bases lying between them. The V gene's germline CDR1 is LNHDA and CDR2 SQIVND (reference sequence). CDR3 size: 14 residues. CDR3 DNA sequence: TGTGCCAGTAGTATTCCTGTTAACACCGGGGAGCTGTTTTTT. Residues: CASSIPVNTGELFF.

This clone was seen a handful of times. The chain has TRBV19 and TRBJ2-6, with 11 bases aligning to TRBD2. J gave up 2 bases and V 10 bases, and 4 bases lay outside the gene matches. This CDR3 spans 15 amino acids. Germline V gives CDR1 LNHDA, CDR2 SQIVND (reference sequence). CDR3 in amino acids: CATTSGTTGANVLTF. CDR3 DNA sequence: TGTGCCACGACTAGCGGGACTACTGGGGCCAACGTCCTGACTTTC.

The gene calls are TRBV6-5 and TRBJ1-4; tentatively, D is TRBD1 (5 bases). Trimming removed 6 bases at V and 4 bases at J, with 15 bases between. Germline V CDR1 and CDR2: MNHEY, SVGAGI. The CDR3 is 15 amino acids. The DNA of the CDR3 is TGTGCCAGCAGCCCCTCGGGGGAGCGTAATGAAAAACTGTTTTTT. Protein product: CASSPSGERNEKLFF.

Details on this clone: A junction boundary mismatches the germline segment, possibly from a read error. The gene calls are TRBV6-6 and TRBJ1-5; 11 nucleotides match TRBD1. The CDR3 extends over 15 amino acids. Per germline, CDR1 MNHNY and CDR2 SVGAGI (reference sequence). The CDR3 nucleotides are TGTGCCAGCACCTCGGACAGGGGGCCGAATCAGCCCCAGAATTTT. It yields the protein CASTSDRGPNQPQNF.